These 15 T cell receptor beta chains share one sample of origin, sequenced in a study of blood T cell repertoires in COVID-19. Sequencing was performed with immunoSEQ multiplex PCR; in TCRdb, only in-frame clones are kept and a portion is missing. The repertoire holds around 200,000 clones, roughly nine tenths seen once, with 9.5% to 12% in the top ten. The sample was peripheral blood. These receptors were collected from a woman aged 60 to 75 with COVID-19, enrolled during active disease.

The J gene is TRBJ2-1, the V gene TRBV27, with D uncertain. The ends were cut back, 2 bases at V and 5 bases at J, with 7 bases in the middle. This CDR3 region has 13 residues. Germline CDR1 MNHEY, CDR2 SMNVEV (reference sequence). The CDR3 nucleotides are TGTGCCAGCAGTTTAGGGCCAGACAATGAGCAGTTCTTC. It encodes CASSLGPDNEQFF.

CDR3 sequence (DNA): TGTGCCAGCAGTTTATGGGCTAGCGGGGCCACAGATACGCAGTATTTT. Translation gives CASSLWASGATDTQYF. The V and J genes are TRBV28 and TRBJ2-3; 9 bases match TRBD2. V was clipped by 0 bases and J by 2 bases; unmatched bases: 3. The CDR3 contains 16 residues. Germline V gives CDR1 MDHEN, CDR2 SYDVKM.

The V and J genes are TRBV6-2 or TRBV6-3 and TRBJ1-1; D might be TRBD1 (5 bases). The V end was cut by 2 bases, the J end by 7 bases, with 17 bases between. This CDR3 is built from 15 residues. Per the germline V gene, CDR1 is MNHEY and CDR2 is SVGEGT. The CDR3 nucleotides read TGTGCCAGCAGTTACCTTACCCTAAGACAGAATGAAGCTTTCTTT. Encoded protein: CASSYLTLRQNEAFF.

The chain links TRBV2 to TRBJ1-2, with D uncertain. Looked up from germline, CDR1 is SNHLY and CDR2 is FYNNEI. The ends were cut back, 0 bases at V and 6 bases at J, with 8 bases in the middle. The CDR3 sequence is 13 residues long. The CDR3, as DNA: TGTGCCAGCAGTGAAGCGGGAGTGGATGGCTACACCTTC. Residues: CASSEAGVDGYTF.

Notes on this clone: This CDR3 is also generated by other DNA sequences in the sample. In DNA, the CDR3 is TGCAGTGCCCCCGGGATCAATGAGCAGTTCTTC. Translated, it gives CSAPGINEQFF. The chain is built from TRBV20-1 and TRBJ2-1; D might be TRBD2 (5 bases). The CDR3 covers 11 residues. Germline CDR1 is DFQATT and CDR2 is SNEGSKA (reference sequence). The ends were cut back, 6 bases at V and 6 bases at J, with 9 bases in the middle.

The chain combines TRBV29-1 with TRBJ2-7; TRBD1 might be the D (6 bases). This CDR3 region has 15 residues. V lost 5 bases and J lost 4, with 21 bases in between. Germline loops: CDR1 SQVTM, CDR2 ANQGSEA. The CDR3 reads CSVSKPGTPPYEQYF. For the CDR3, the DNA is TGCAGCGTTTCCAAACCCGGGACACCACCTTACGAGCAGTACTTC.

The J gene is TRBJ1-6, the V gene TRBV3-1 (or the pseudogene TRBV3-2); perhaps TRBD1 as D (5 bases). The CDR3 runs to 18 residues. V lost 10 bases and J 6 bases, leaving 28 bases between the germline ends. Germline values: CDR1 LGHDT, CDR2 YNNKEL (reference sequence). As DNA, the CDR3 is TGTGCCACTTGTCCGCAGGGCCCGAGTAGAAGTTTTAATTCACCCCTCCACTTT. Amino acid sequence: CATCPQGPSRSFNSPLHF.

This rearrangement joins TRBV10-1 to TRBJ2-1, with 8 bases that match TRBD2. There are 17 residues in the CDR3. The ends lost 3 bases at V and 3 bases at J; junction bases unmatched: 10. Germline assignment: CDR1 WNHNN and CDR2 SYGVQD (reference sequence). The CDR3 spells CASSDTKAGASYNEQFF. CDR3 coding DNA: TGCGCCAGCAGTGACACAAAAGCGGGAGCGAGCTACAATGAGCAGTTCTTC.

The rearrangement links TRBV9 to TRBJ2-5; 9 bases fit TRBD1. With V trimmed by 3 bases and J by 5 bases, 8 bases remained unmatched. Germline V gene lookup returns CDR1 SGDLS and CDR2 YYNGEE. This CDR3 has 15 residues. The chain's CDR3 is CASSAPGTGRETQYF. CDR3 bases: TGTGCCAGCAGCGCGCCCGGGACAGGGAGGGAGACCCAGTACTTC.

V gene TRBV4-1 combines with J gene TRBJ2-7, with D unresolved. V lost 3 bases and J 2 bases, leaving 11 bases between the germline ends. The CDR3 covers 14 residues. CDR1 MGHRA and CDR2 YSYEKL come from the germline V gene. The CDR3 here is CASSQNSNPYEQYF. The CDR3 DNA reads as TGCGCCAGCAGCCAGAATAGTAACCCCTACGAGCAGTACTTC.

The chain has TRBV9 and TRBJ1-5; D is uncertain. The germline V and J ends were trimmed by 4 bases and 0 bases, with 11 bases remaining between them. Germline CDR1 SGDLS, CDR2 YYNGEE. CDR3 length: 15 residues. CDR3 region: CASSPFGDSNQPQHF. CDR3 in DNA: TGTGCCAGCAGCCCTTTCGGGGATAGCAATCAGCCCCAGCATTTT.

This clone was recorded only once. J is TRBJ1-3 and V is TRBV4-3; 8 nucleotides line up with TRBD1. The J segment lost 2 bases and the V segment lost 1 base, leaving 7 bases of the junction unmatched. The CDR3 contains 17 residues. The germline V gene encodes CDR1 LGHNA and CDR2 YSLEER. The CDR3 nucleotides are TGCGCCAGCAGCCAAGCCCAGGGGGCGAAGACTGGAAACACCATATATTTT. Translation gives CASSQAQGAKTGNTIYF.

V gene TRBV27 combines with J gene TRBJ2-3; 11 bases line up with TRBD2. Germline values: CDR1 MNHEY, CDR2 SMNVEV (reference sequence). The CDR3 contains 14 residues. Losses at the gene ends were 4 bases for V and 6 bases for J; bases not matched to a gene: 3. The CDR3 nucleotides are TGTGCCAGCAGTTCCCCTAGCGGGAGGGATACGCAGTATTTT. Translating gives CASSSPSGRDTQYF.

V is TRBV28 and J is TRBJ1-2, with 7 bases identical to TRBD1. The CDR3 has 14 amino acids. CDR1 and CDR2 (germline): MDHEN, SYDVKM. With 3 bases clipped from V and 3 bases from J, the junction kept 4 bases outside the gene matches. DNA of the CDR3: TGTGCCAGCAGTTTGTCCGGGACAGACTATGGCTACACCTTC. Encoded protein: CASSLSGTDYGYTF.

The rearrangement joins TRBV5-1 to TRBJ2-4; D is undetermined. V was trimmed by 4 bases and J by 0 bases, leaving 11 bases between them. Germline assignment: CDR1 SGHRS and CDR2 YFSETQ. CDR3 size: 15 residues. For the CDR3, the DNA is TGCGCCAGCAGCCCCGCAGCGACAGCCAAAAACATTCAGTACTTC. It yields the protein CASSPAATAKNIQYF. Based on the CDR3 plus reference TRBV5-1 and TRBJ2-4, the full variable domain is KAGVTQTPRYLIKTRGQQVTLSCSPISGHRSVSWYQQTPGQGLQFLFEYFSETQRNKGNFPGRFSGRQFSNSRSEMNVSTLELGDSALYLCASSPAATAKNIQYFGAGTRLSVL.